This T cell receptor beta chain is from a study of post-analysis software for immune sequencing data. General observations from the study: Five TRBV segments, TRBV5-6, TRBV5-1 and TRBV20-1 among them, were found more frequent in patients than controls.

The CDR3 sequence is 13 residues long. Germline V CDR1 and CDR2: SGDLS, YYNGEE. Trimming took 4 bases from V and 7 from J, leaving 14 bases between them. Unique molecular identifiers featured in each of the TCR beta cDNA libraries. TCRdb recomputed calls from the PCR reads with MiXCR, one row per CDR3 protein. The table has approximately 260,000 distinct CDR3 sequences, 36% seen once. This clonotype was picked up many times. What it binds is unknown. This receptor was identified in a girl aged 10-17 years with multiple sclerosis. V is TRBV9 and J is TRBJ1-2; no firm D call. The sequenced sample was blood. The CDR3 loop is CASSSHRRGGYTF. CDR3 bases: TGTGCCAGCAGCTCGCACCGCCGGGGTGGCTACACCTTC.